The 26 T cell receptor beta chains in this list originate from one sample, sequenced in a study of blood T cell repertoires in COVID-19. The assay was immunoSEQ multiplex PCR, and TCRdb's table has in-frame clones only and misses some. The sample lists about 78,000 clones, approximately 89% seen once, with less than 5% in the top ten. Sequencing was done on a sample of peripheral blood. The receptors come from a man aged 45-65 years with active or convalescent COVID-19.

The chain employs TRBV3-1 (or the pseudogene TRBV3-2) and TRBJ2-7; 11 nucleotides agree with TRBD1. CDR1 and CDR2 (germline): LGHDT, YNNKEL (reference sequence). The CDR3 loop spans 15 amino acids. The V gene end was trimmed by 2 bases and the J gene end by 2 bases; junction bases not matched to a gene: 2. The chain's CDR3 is CASSQPGQGAYEQYF. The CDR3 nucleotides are TGTGCCAGCAGCCAACCGGGACAGGGGGCCTACGAGCAGTACTTC.

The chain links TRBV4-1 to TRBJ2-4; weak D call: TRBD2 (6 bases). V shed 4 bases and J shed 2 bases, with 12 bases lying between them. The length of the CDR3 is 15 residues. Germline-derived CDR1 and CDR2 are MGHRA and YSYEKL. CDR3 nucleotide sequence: TGCGCCAGCAGCCTCCACGGGACTCCCAAAAACATTCAGTACTTC. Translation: CASSLHGTPKNIQYF.

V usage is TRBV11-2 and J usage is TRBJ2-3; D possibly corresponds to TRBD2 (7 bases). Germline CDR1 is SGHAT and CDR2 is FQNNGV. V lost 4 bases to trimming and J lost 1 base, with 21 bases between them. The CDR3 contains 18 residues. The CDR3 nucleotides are TGTGCCAGCAGCTCAATTAAGGGGGGGGCTTCCCGCACAGATACGCAGTATTTT. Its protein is CASSSIKGGASRTDTQYF.

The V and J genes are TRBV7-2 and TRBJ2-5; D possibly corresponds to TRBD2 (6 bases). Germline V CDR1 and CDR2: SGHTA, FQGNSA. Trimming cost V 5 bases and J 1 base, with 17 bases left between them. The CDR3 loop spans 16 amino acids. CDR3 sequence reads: CASSPQPAGLQETQYF. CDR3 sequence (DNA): TGTGCCAGCAGCCCCCAGCCGGCGGGGCTCCAAGAGACCCAGTACTTC. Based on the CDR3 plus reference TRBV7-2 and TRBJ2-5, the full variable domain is GAGVSQSPSNKVTEKGKDVELRCDPISGHTALYWYRQSLGQGLEFLIYFQGNSAPDKSGLPSDRFSAERTGGSVSTLTIQRTQQEDSAVYLCASSPQPAGLQETQYFGPGTRLLVL.

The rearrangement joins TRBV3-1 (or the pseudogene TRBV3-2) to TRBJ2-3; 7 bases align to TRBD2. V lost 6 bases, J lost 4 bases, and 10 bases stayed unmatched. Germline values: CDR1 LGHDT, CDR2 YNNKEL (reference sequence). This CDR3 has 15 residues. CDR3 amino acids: CASSPGGAAADTQYF. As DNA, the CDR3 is TGTGCCAGCAGTCCGGGAGGTGCGGCTGCAGATACGCAGTATTTT.

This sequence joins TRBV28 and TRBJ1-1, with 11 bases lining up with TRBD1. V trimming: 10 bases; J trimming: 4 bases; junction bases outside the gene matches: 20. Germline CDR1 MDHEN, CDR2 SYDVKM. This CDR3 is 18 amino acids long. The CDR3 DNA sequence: TGTGCCATCCTCCAATCTTGGGGGACAGGGGGTGGGGGCACTGAAGCTTTCTTT. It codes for CAILQSWGTGGGGTEAFF.

The CDR3 is CASSQLTGKNTEAFF. For the CDR3, the DNA is TGCGCCAGCAGCCAATTAACAGGGAAGAACACTGAAGCTTTCTTT. The chain uses TRBV5-1 and TRBJ1-1; perhaps TRBD1 as D (6 bases). The CDR3 is made up of 15 amino acids. V lost 4 bases to trimming and J lost 1 base, with 14 bases between them. Germline lookup yields CDR1 SGHRS and CDR2 YFSETQ.

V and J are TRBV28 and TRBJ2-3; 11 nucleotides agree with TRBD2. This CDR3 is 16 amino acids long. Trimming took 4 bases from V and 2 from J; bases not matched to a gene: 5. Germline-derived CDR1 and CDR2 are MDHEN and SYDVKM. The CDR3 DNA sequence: TGTGCCAGCAGTTCCGGACTAGCGGGCCCCACAGATACGCAGTATTTT. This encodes CASSSGLAGPTDTQYF.

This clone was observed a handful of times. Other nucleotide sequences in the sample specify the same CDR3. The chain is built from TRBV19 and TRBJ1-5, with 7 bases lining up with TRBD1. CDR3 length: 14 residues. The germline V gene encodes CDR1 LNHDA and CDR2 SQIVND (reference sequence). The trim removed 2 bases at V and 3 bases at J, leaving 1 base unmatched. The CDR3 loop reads CASSITGANQPQHF. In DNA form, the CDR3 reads TGTGCCAGTAGTATAACAGGGGCCAATCAGCCCCAGCATTTT. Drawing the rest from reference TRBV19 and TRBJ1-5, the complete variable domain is DGGITQSPKYLFRKEGQNVTLSCEQNLNHDAMYWYRQDPGQGLRLIYYSQIVNDFQKGDIAEGYSVSREKKESFPLTVTSAQKNPTAFYLCASSITGANQPQHFGDGTRLSIL.

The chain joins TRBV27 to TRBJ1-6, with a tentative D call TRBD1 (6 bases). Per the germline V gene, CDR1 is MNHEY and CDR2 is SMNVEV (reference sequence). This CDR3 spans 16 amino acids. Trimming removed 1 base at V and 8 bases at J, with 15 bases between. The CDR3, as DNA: TGTGCCAGCAGTTTATACATCACAGGGCCGGATTCACCCCTCCACTTT. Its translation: CASSLYITGPDSPLHF.

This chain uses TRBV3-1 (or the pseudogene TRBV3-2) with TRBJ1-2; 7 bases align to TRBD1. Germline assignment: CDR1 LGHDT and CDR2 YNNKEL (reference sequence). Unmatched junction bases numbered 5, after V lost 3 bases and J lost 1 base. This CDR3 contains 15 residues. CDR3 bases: TGTGCCAGCAGCCATGGGGACAGATTTAACTATGGCTACACCTTC. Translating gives CASSHGDRFNYGYTF.

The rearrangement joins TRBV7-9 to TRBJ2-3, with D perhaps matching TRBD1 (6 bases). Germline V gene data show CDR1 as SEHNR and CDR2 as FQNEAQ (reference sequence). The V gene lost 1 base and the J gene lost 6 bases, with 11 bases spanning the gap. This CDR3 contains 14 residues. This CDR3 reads CASSLGQGRDTQYF. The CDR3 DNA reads TGTGCCAGCAGCTTAGGGCAGGGGCGGGATACGCAGTATTTT.

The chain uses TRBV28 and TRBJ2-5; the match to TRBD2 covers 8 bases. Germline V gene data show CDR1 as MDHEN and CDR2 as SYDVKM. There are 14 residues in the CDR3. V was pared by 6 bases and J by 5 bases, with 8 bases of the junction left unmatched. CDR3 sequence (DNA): TGTGCCAGCAGCCCAGGCGGGGGGACGGAGACCCAGTACTTC. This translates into CASSPGGGTETQYF.

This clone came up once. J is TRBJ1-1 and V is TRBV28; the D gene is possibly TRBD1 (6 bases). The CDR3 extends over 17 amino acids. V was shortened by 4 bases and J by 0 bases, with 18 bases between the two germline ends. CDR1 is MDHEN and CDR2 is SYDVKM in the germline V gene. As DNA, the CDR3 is TGTGCCAGCAGTTCTGGGGGAGGGGGACCCATGAACACTGAAGCTTTCTTT. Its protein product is CASSSGGGGPMNTEAFF.

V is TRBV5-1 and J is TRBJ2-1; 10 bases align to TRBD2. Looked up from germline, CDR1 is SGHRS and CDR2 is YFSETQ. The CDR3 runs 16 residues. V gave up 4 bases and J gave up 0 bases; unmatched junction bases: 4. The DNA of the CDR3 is TGCGCCAGCAGCCCAACTAGCGGGGCCTCCTACAATGAGCAGTTCTTC. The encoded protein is CASSPTSGASYNEQFF.

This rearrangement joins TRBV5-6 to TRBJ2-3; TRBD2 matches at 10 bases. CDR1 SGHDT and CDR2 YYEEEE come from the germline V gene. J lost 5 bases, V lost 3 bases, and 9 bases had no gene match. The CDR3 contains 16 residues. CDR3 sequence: CASSSQGLASLDTQYF. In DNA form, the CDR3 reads TGTGCCAGCAGCTCTCAGGGACTAGCGAGTTTAGATACGCAGTATTTT.

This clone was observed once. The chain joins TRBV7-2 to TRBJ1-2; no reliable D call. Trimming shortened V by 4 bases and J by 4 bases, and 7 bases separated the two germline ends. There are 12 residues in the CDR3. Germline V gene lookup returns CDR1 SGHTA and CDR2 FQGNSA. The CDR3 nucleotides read TGTGCCAGCAGCTACCCCGGCTATGGCTACACCTTC. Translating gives CASSYPGYGYTF.

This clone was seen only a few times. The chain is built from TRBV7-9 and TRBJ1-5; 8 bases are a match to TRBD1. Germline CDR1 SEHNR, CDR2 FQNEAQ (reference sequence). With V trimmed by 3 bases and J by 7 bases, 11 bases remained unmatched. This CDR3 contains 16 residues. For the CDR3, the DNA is TGTGCCAGCAGCTTCGGACAGGGCGACTCAATCCAGCCCCAGCATTTT. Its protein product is CASSFGQGDSIQPQHF.

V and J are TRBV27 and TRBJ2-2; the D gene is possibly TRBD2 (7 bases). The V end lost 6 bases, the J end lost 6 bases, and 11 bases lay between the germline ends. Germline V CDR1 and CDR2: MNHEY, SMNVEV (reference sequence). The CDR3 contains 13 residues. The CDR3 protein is CASSREGAGELFF. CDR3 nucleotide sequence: TGTGCCAGCAGCAGGGAGGGGGCCGGGGAGCTGTTTTTT.

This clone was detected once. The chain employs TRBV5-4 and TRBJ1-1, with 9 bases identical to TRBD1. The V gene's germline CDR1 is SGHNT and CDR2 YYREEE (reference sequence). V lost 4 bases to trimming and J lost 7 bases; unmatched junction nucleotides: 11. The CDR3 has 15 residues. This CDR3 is CASSRGPDRGDEAFF. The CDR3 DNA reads TGTGCCAGCAGCCGTGGTCCGGACAGGGGAGATGAAGCTTTCTTT.

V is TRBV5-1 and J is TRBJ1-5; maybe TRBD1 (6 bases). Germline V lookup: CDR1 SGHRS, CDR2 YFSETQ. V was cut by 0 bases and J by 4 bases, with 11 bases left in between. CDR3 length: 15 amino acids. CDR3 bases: TGCGCCAGCAGCTTGGATGGGGGCTGGAATCAGCCCCAGCATTTT. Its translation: CASSLDGGWNQPQHF.

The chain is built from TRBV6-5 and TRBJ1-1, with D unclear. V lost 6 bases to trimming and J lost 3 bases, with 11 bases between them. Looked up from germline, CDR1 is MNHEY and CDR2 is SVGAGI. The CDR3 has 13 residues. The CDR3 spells CASSPSVDTEAFF. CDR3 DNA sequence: TGTGCCAGCAGCCCCTCAGTCGACACTGAAGCTTTCTTT.

DNA of the CDR3: TGTGCCAGCAGGACAGTTCCAACTAATGAAAAACTGTTTTTT. Its protein is CASRTVPTNEKLFF. This chain connects TRBV6-6 to TRBJ1-4; a possible D gene is TRBD1 (5 bases). Deletions cut 6 bases from V and 0 bases from J, with 8 bases between. Germline CDR1 reads MNHNY; CDR2 reads SVGAGI (reference sequence). The CDR3 is 14 residues long.

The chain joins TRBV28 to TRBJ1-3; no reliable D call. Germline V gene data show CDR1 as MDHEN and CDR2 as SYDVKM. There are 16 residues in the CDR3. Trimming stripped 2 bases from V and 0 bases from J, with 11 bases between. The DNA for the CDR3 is TGTGCCAGCAGTTTACCGACTGTAAGCTCTGGAAACACCATATATTTT. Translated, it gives CASSLPTVSSGNTIYF. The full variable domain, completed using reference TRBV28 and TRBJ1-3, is DVKVTQSSRYLVKRTGEKVFLECVQDMDHENMFWYRQDPGLGLRLIYFSYDVKMKEKGDIPEGYSVSREKKERFSLILESASTNQTSMYLCASSLPTVSSGNTIYFGEGSWLTVV.

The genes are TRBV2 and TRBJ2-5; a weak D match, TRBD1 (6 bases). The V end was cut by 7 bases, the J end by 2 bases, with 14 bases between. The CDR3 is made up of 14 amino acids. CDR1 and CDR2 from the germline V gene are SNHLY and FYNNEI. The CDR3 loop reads CASTMSGAQETQYF. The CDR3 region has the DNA TGTGCCAGCACTATGTCAGGGGCGCAAGAGACCCAGTACTTC.

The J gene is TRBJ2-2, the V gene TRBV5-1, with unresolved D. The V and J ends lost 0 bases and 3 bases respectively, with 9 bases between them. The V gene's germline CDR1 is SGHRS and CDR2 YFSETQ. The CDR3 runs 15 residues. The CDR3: CASSLDAGYTGELFF. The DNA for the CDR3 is TGCGCCAGCAGCTTGGATGCAGGTTACACCGGGGAGCTGTTTTTT.